The 20 T cell receptor beta chains below all came from one sample that was sequenced in a study of shared clonotypes between healthy human individuals. The data were produced by immunoSEQ multiplex PCR, yet TCRdb's version contains in-frame clones alone and is incomplete. The sample lists around 700,000 clones; more than 70% were seen once. The material sequenced was memory CD4+ T cells sorted from blood. The sample's subset: CD45RA-negative fraction. These receptor sequences come from a woman in her thirties in good health.

A note on this clone: A read error is the likely source, as a far larger clone sits one nucleotide away. V and J are TRBV27 and TRBJ1-5, with D possibly TRBD1 on 6 matching bases. CDR1 and CDR2 (germline): MNHEY, SMNVEV (reference sequence). The CDR3 loop spans 16 amino acids. The CDR3 here is CVSRPWGQGSNQPQHF. CDR3 sequence (DNA): TGTGTCAGCAGGCCTTGGGGGCAGGGGAGCAATCAGCCCCAGCATTTT.

V gene TRBV7-2 combines with J gene TRBJ2-3; D uncertain. The CDR3 is made up of 15 amino acids. V was shortened by 5 bases and J by 1 base, with 13 bases between the two germline ends. Germline V gives CDR1 SGHTA, CDR2 FQGNSA. The CDR3 is CASSPNVLGTDTQYF. The CDR3 DNA is TGTGCCAGCAGCCCAAACGTTTTGGGCACAGATACGCAGTATTTT.

The chain uses TRBV5-4 and TRBJ1-2; the D is unclear. The CDR3 covers 13 residues. The V end lost 0 bases, the J end lost 7 bases, and 10 bases lay between the germline ends. Germline CDR1 SGHNT, CDR2 YYREEE (reference sequence). CDR3 in DNA: TGTGCCAGCAGCTTGGCTGGAGGGCCTGGCTACACCTTC. Amino acid sequence: CASSLAGGPGYTF.

In this sample, this clone turned up once. The gene calls are TRBV10-3 and TRBJ2-1; 8 bases match TRBD2. The CDR3 is 14 residues long. Germline V lookup: CDR1 ENHRY, CDR2 SYGVKD. V lost 7 bases and J lost 5; bases outside the gene matches: 7. The CDR3 sequence is CAIKGLAGDNEQFF. For the CDR3, the DNA is TGTGCCATCAAAGGACTAGCAGGCGACAATGAGCAGTTCTTC.

V gene TRBV19 combines with J gene TRBJ2-2, with D unresolved. The V and J ends lost 5 bases and 4 bases respectively, with 11 bases between them. CDR3 length: 14 amino acids. Germline V lookup: CDR1 LNHDA, CDR2 SQIVND (reference sequence). The CDR3 loop is CASSPGRATGELFF. CDR3 bases: TGTGCCAGTAGTCCAGGAAGGGCCACCGGGGAGCTGTTTTTT.

The CDR3 DNA is TGTGCCAGCTCACCACGCGAACAGGGTGTGGGTGAGCAGTTCTTC. It is translated as CASSPREQGVGEQFF. The V gene is TRBV18, the J gene TRBJ2-1; weak D call: TRBD1 (6 bases). The V end was cut by 1 base, the J end by 9 bases, with 16 bases between. This CDR3 has 15 residues. CDR1 and CDR2 (germline): KGHSH, LQKENI.

This clone was seen a handful of times. This chain uses TRBV5-1 with TRBJ1-4; D uncertain. The germline CDR1 and CDR2 sequences are SGHRS and YFSETQ. Trimming took 0 bases from V and 10 from J, leaving 13 bases between them. The CDR3 loop spans 14 amino acids. CDR3 coding DNA: TGCGCCAGCAGCTTGGAGGCAGGAACTGGAAAACTGTTTTTT. Translated: CASSLEAGTGKLFF.

The V call is TRBV27, the J call TRBJ2-3; 11 nucleotides align to TRBD2. V trimming: 2 bases; J trimming: 2 bases; junction bases outside the gene matches: 6. This CDR3 comprises 17 residues. The V gene's germline CDR1 is MNHEY and CDR2 SMNVEV (reference sequence). CDR3 DNA: TGTGCCAGCAGTTTAAAAATACTAGCGGGAGTCACAGATACGCAGTATTTT. Protein: CASSLKILAGVTDTQYF.

This clone was seen at least ten times. The rearrangement uses TRBV20-1 and TRBJ2-1; D ambiguous. Germline lookup yields CDR1 DFQATT and CDR2 SNEGSKA (reference sequence). V lost 5 bases and J 8 bases, leaving 7 bases between the germline ends. This CDR3 spans 10 amino acids. CDR3 nucleotide sequence: TGCAGTGCTCAGCGCTATGAGCAGTTCTTC. As protein: CSAQRYEQFF.

The table lists this clone with a count of one. V gene TRBV28 combines with J gene TRBJ2-7; D is perhaps TRBD1 or TRBD2 (5 bases each). The CDR3 runs to 12 residues. Trimming pared 5 bases from V and 7 bases from J, leaving 12 bases between. Germline lookup yields CDR1 MDHEN and CDR2 SYDVKM. DNA of the CDR3: TGTGCCAGCAGTCGGGACCTCCAGGAGCAGTACTTC. Translating gives CASSRDLQEQYF.

The rearrangement uses TRBV11-2 and TRBJ1-5; 7 bases are shared with TRBD1. This CDR3 contains 13 residues. With V trimmed by 5 bases and J by 6 bases, 4 bases remained unmatched. Germline assignment: CDR1 SGHAT and CDR2 FQNNGV. The CDR3 nucleotides read TGTGCCAGCAGCCAGGGGGGGAGTCAGCCCCAGCATTTT. Its protein product is CASSQGGSQPQHF.

This chain joins TRBV19 and TRBJ2-3; D remains ambiguous. The germline V gene has CDR1 LNHDA and CDR2 SQIVND (reference sequence). Trimming took 5 bases from V and 6 from J, leaving 15 bases between them. This CDR3 is built from 14 residues. CDR3 sequence reads: CASSPPPRSDTQYF. The CDR3 nucleotides are TGTGCCAGTAGTCCCCCCCCGCGGTCCGATACGCAGTATTTT.

This sequence joins TRBV30 and TRBJ1-5; D gene unclear. The CDR3 loop spans 15 amino acids. V dropped 2 bases and J dropped 2 bases, with 13 bases sitting between them. The germline V gene has CDR1 GTSNPN and CDR2 SVGIG (reference sequence). CDR3 loop: CAWSLDGDGNQPQHF. The CDR3 DNA sequence: TGTGCCTGGAGTTTAGACGGCGATGGCAATCAGCCCCAGCATTTT.

V and J are TRBV5-1 and TRBJ2-5; the D call may be TRBD1 or TRBD2 (6 bases each). This CDR3 contains 16 residues. CDR1 is SGHRS, CDR2 YFSETQ, per germline. The V end was cut by 0 bases, the J end by 1 base, with 13 bases between. The DNA of the CDR3 is TGCGCCAGCAGCTTGGTTTTGTGGGGGGCCCAAGAGACCCAGTACTTC. Translation gives CASSLVLWGAQETQYF.

The J gene is TRBJ2-3, the V gene TRBV27, with D uncertain. CDR3 length: 15 residues. Germline V gene data show CDR1 as MNHEY and CDR2 as SMNVEV (reference sequence). V lost 2 bases and J 0 bases, leaving 9 bases between the germline ends. The CDR3: CASSLTPRSTDTQYF. The DNA for the CDR3 is TGTGCCAGCAGTTTAACGCCGCGAAGCACAGATACGCAGTATTTT.

This rearrangement joins TRBV28 to TRBJ1-1; 8 bases fit TRBD1. The CDR3 has 16 residues. J gave up 1 base and V 10 bases, and 14 bases lay outside the gene matches. Per germline, CDR1 MDHEN and CDR2 SYDVKM. CDR3 region: CATQTQGAIPNTEAFF. DNA of the CDR3: TGTGCCACGCAAACTCAGGGGGCGATTCCGAACACTGAAGCTTTCTTT.

This clone was seen at least ten times. This chain joins TRBV7-8 and TRBJ2-2, with 8 positions matching TRBD2. Per the germline V gene, CDR1 is SGHVS and CDR2 is FQNEAQ. Trimming removed 5 bases from V and 5 bases from J; junction bases left unmatched: 7. The CDR3 loop spans 15 amino acids. CDR3 DNA: TGTGCCAGCAGCATCAGCGGGAGACGTACCGGGGAGCTGTTTTTT. Translating gives CASSISGRRTGELFF. Filled out from reference TRBV7-8 and TRBJ2-2, the complete variable domain reads GAGVSQSPRYKVAKRGQDVALRCDPISGHVSLFWYQQALGQGPEFLTYFQNEAQLDKSGLPSDRFFAERPEGSVSTLKIQRTQQEDSAVYLCASSISGRRTGELFFGEGSRLTVL.

This clone was detected once. The J gene is TRBJ1-1, the V gene TRBV6-1; TRBD1 agrees at 7 bases. Germline lookup yields CDR1 MNHNS and CDR2 SASEGT. CDR3 length equals 15 residues. V lost 7 bases and J lost 0; bases outside the gene matches: 8. The CDR3 coding sequence is TGTGCCAGCATGAGATGGGACAGACTGAACACTGAAGCTTTCTTT. It translates to CASMRWDRLNTEAFF.

This clone is a singleton in its sample. V and J are TRBV5-1 and TRBJ2-7, with TRBD1 identical over 7 bases. Germline CDR1 reads SGHRS; CDR2 reads YFSETQ. The CDR3 extends over 15 amino acids. V trimming: 4 bases; J trimming: 2 bases; junction bases outside the gene matches: 9. The CDR3 spells CASSEFRDSPYEQYF. The CDR3 bases are TGCGCCAGCAGCGAATTCCGGGACAGTCCCTACGAGCAGTACTTC.

This chain connects TRBV5-1 to TRBJ1-1; a possible D gene is TRBD1 (5 bases). From germline, CDR1 is SGHRS and CDR2 YFSETQ. V dropped 2 bases and J dropped 4 bases, with 12 bases sitting between them. The CDR3 length is 14 residues. Here the CDR3 reads CASSFPGKVTEAFF. In nucleotides, the CDR3 is TGCGCCAGCAGCTTTCCAGGGAAGGTCACTGAAGCTTTCTTT. The variable domain in full, completed from reference TRBV5-1 and TRBJ1-1, reads KAGVTQTPRYLIKTRGQQVTLSCSPISGHRSVSWYQQTPGQGLQFLFEYFSETQRNKGNFPGRFSGRQFSNSRSEMNVSTLELGDSALYLCASSFPGKVTEAFFGQGTRLTVV.